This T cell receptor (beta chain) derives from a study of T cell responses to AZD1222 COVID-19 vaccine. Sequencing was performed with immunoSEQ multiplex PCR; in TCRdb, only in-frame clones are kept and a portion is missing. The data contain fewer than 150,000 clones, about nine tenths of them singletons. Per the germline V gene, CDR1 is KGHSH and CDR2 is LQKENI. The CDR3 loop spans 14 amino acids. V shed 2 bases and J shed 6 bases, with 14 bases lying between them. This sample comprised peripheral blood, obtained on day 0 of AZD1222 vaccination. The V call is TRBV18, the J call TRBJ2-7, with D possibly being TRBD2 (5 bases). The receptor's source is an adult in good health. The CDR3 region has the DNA TGTGCCAGCTCACCAAGGACTGGAGTCGGCGAGCAGTACTTC. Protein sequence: CASSPRTGVGEQYF.